This TCR beta chain was observed in a study of T-cell reconstitution after alpha-beta-depleted transplantation in children. Using unique molecular identifiers, the investigators prepared the TCRbeta library. TCRdb recomputed calls from the PCR reads with MiXCR, one row per CDR3 protein. The repertoire holds 610,000 or so distinct CDR3 sequences, around 27% seen once, with around a third in the top ten. Note on this clonotype: The antigen remains undetermined.

The germline V gene encodes CDR1 MNHNS and CDR2 SASEGT. V lost 8 bases and J 2 bases, leaving 15 bases between the germline ends. The CDR3 consists of 15 residues. Study findings and constraints: A year had passed since transplant, and T-cell counts and diversity by then came mostly from newly produced T cells. Reportedly, roughly two months post-transplant, alpha-beta T cells arose from several hundred expanded graft clones.

The material was PBMCs, obtained before TCRalphabeta/CD19-depleted stem cell transplant. The clonotype was recovered from a boy under three years old with Wiskott-Aldrich syndrome, due to receive a stem cell transplant. The chain combines TRBV6-1 with TRBJ2-2; either TRBD1 or TRBD2 may fit D (5 bases each). This CDR3 is CASSIAGANTGELFF. The CDR3 DNA sequence: TGTGCCAGCTCCATCGCCGGGGCAAACACCGGGGAGCTGTTTTTT.